Below, 16 T cell receptor beta chains from the same sample are listed, as sequenced in a study of immune evolution from preneoplasia to lung adenocarcinoma. The method was immunoSEQ multiplex PCR; TCRdb's version includes in-frame clones alone and lacks a portion of them. The repertoire holds approximately 5,900 clones, with approximately 81% as singletons. The sample comprised FFPE adjacent normal lung tissue. The receptors were sampled from a donor older than 65 with lung adenocarcinoma.

The V and J genes are TRBV2 and TRBJ1-4, with 7 bases fitting TRBD1. Germline V gene lookup returns CDR1 SNHLY and CDR2 FYNNEI. This CDR3 contains 14 residues. The V segment lost 5 bases and the J segment 7 bases; nucleotides outside the gene matches: 7. For the CDR3, the DNA is TGTGCCAGCAGTCCGACAGGGCTAGGTGAAAAACTGTTTTTT. It codes for CASSPTGLGEKLFF.

The rearrangement joins TRBV11-3 to TRBJ2-1; 14 bases are shared with TRBD2. V was pared by 5 bases and J by 4 bases, with 4 bases of the junction left unmatched. The CDR3 contains 16 residues. Germline V gives CDR1 SGHNT, CDR2 YENEEA. The CDR3, as DNA: TGTGCCAGCAGCCTAGGACTAGCGGGGGGTTACAATGAGCAGTTCTTC. It specifies CASSLGLAGGYNEQFF.

The rearrangement links TRBV9 to TRBJ1-4; 8 nucleotides align to TRBD1. The germline V gene encodes CDR1 SGDLS and CDR2 YYNGEE. CDR3 length: 14 amino acids. The ends lost 5 bases at V and 4 bases at J; junction bases unmatched: 4. This chain's CDR3 is CASSQGQDNEKLFF. The CDR3 DNA reads as TGTGCCAGCAGTCAGGGACAGGATAATGAAAAACTGTTTTTT. Complete variable domain (other parts from reference TRBV9 and TRBJ1-4): DSGVTQTPKHLITATGQRVTLRCSPRSGDLSVYWYQQSLDQGLQFLIQYYNGEERAKGNILERFSAQQFPDLHSELNLSSLELGDSALYFCASSQGQDNEKLFFGSGTQLSVL.

V gene TRBV27 combines with J gene TRBJ1-1; a weak D match, TRBD1 (6 bases). Trimming removed 6 bases from V and 0 bases from J, with 23 bases in between. The CDR3 has 18 residues. Germline CDR1 MNHEY, CDR2 SMNVEV (reference sequence). The CDR3 region is CASRDFGGATLMNTEAFF. The CDR3 region has the DNA TGTGCCAGCAGGGACTTCGGGGGGGCCACGCTAATGAACACTGAAGCTTTCTTT.

This clone was found once. V is TRBV5-1 and J is TRBJ2-7; D is uncertain. V was shortened by 0 bases and J by 3 bases, with 1 base between the two germline ends. This CDR3 is built from 11 residues. Germline CDR1 SGHRS, CDR2 YFSETQ. The CDR3 bases are TGCGCCAGCAGCTTGGACTACGAGCAGTACTTC. This encodes CASSLDYEQYF.

This chain joins TRBV7-2 and TRBJ2-3, with 8 bases identical to TRBD1. The CDR3 covers 15 residues. Germline V gene data show CDR1 as SGHTA and CDR2 as FQGNSA. V dropped 4 bases and J dropped 3; count of bases not matched to a gene: 6. The CDR3 protein is CASSYGQGVTDTQYF. Written as DNA, the CDR3 is TGTGCCAGCAGCTACGGACAGGGTGTTACAGATACGCAGTATTTT.

The CDR3 DNA is TGTGCCAGCAGCTTAGGTCTAGGAGTTGGCTATGGCTACACCTTC. Protein product: CASSLGLGVGYGYTF. The gene calls are TRBV7-8 and TRBJ1-2; D gene unclear. The ends were cut back, 1 base at V and 4 bases at J, with 13 bases in the middle. The germline gives CDR1 SGHVS, CDR2 FQNEAQ. The CDR3 is made up of 15 amino acids.

The J gene is TRBJ2-6, the V gene TRBV4-1; 10 positions match TRBD2. Losses at the gene ends were 7 bases for V and 1 base for J; bases not matched to a gene: 7. In germline, CDR1 is MGHRA, CDR2 YSYEKL. The CDR3 spans 17 residues. The CDR3 nucleotides are TGCGCCAGCAATCAGCGGGAGGGCCGGTCTGGGGCCAACGTCCTGACTTTC. It is translated as CASNQREGRSGANVLTF.

CDR3 in amino acids: CASSQGDSSYEQYF. The CDR3 DNA sequence: TGCGCCAGCAGCCAAGGGGACAGTAGTTACGAGCAGTACTTC. The genes are TRBV4-1 and TRBJ2-7; 7 nucleotides align to TRBD1. The CDR3 runs 14 residues. Germline-derived CDR1 and CDR2 are MGHRA and YSYEKL. The ends lost 1 base at V and 4 bases at J; junction bases unmatched: 4.

This chain links TRBV4-1 with TRBJ2-2; TRBD2 matches 10 bases. After removal of 1 base from V and 4 bases from J, the junction contained 9 bases not matched to a gene. The CDR3 totals 18 residues. Germline lookup yields CDR1 MGHRA and CDR2 YSYEKL. The CDR3, as DNA: TGCGCCAGCAGCCAAGTAGCTAGCGGGAGTCAGAGCACCGGGGAGCTGTTTTTT. Protein sequence: CASSQVASGSQSTGELFF.

This clone was observed a handful of times. The rearrangement joins TRBV15 to TRBJ2-7, with D tentatively TRBD2 (6 bases). The CDR3 covers 13 residues. Looked up from germline, CDR1 is LNHNV and CDR2 is YYDKDF (reference sequence). V gave up 4 bases and J gave up 6 bases, with 13 bases separating them. The CDR3 sequence: CATSIRLVGEQYF. The CDR3 DNA reads TGTGCCACCAGCATCAGACTAGTTGGCGAGCAGTACTTC.

The V gene is TRBV11-3, the J gene TRBJ2-1, with D unresolved. Deletions cut 5 bases from V and 4 bases from J, with 9 bases between. This CDR3 comprises 13 residues. Germline CDR1 is SGHNT and CDR2 is YENEEA. The CDR3 DNA reads as TGTGCCAGCAGCAACATAGATTACAATGAGCAGTTCTTC. This translates into CASSNIDYNEQFF.

The rearrangement uses TRBV7-2 and TRBJ1-4; maybe TRBD1 (6 bases). V was clipped by 5 bases and J by 0 bases, with 10 bases between them. CDR3 length: 15 residues. The germline gives CDR1 SGHTA, CDR2 FQGNSA. The CDR3 loop reads CASSQTGPTNEKLFF. For the CDR3, the DNA is TGTGCCAGCAGCCAAACAGGGCCAACTAATGAAAAACTGTTTTTT.

The chain is built from TRBV7-2 and TRBJ2-1; D is uncertain. The CDR3 spans 15 residues. Germline V lookup: CDR1 SGHTA, CDR2 FQGNSA. V was trimmed by 5 bases and J by 6 bases, leaving 17 bases between them. CDR3 residues: CASSPYLDTGNEQFF. The CDR3 DNA follows: TGTGCCAGCAGCCCCTACCTTGACACGGGCAATGAGCAGTTCTTC.

The chain carries TRBV5-6 and TRBJ2-7; unclear D gene. Per germline, CDR1 SGHDT and CDR2 YYEEEE. Trimming stripped 3 bases from V and 2 bases from J, with 3 bases between. The CDR3 contains 11 residues. CDR3 nucleotide sequence: TGTGCCAGCAGCTCCCCCTACGAGCAGTACTTC. This encodes CASSSPYEQYF.

The V and J genes are TRBV30 and TRBJ2-7; D is possibly TRBD1 or TRBD2 (6 bases each). CDR1 and CDR2 (germline): GTSNPN, SVGIG (reference sequence). Trimming removed 3 bases from V and 3 bases from J, with 12 bases in between. The CDR3 is 13 residues long. The CDR3 nucleotides read TGTGCCTGGAGCGTTGGAGGGGGCTACGAGCAGTACTTC. It encodes CAWSVGGGYEQYF.